The next 18 T cell receptor beta chains were all read from a single sample in a study of blood T cell repertoires in COVID-19 (dated by TCRdb to 2018 to 2021). The receptor library was made with the immunoSEQ multiplex PCR assay. TCRdb took over this immuneACCESS table, retaining in-frame rearrangements with V and J assigned. Such tables are incomplete; in checked studies, under half of the missing clones stem from an unresolved V gene, and the remainder is unexplained. The sample table contains some 390,000 clones; only one count was recorded for approximately 90% of them. The ten top clones hold 0.95% to 1.3% of the sample. Source material: PBMCs or T cells enriched from blood (not recorded which). These receptors were taken from a man between 25 and 39 years old who had recovered from COVID-19.

The chain carries TRBV30 and TRBJ2-1; TRBD2 aligns across 9 bases. The V gene's germline CDR1 is GTSNPN and CDR2 SVGIG (reference sequence). CDR3 size: 14 residues. V dropped 6 bases and J dropped 2; count of bases not matched to a gene: 5. In nucleotides, the CDR3 is TGTGCCTGTCGTAGCGGGAGCCCCTACAATGAGCAGTTCTTC. Translated, it gives CACRSGSPYNEQFF.

Points on this clone: The same CDR3 arises from other DNA sequences in this sample as well. CDR3: CASSVVGGFTDTQYF. The CDR3 DNA reads as TGTGCCAGCAGCGTAGTGGGAGGATTCACAGATACGCAGTATTTT. The V and J genes are TRBV9 and TRBJ2-3; possibly TRBD2 for D (6 bases). This CDR3 is built from 15 residues. V lost 0 bases and J 2 bases, leaving 10 bases between the germline ends. Germline V gene sequence: CDR1 SGDLS, CDR2 YYNGEE. Complete variable domain (other parts from reference TRBV9 and TRBJ2-3): DSGVTQTPKHLITATGQRVTLRCSPRSGDLSVYWYQQSLDQGLQFLIQYYNGEERAKGNILERFSAQQFPDLHSELNLSSLELGDSALYFCASSVVGGFTDTQYFGPGTRLTVL.

This clone was detected only a few times. The chain joins TRBV10-2 to TRBJ2-1, with a weak D call TRBD1 (6 bases). V lost 3 bases and J 5 bases, leaving 14 bases between the germline ends. The CDR3 extends over 15 amino acids. Germline assignment: CDR1 WSHSY and CDR2 SAAADI. CDR3 sequence reads: CASSDQPWTDNEQFF. CDR3 DNA sequence: TGCGCCAGCAGTGACCAGCCTTGGACAGACAATGAGCAGTTCTTC.

V gene TRBV7-3 combines with J gene TRBJ2-3; TRBD2 matches at 10 bases. Losses at the gene ends were 4 bases for V and 0 bases for J; bases not matched to a gene: 4. This CDR3 region has 16 residues. Germline V gene sequence: CDR1 SGHTA, CDR2 FQGTGA. DNA of the CDR3: TGTGCCAGCAGCTCAATTAGCGGGGGGAGCACAGATACGCAGTATTTT. Translating it yields CASSSISGGSTDTQYF.

This clone occurred many times. The genes are TRBV5-1 and TRBJ2-7; the match to TRBD1 covers 8 bases. The CDR3 is 16 amino acids. With V trimmed by 2 bases and J by 0 bases, 7 bases remained unmatched. Germline V gives CDR1 SGHRS, CDR2 YFSETQ. In DNA, the CDR3 is TGCGCCAGCAGCTTAGCCGGACAGGGTCCCTCCTACGAGCAGTACTTC. Its translation: CASSLAGQGPSYEQYF.

This chain links TRBV18 with TRBJ2-1, with 11 bases that match TRBD2. The CDR3 is 16 residues long. From germline, CDR1 is KGHSH and CDR2 LQKENI. Trimming took 1 base from V and 10 from J; bases not matched to a gene: 9. CDR3 nucleotides: TGTGCCAGCTCACCACGGGCGACTAGCGGGGAGGGAGAGCAGTTCTTC. It translates to CASSPRATSGEGEQFF.

The rearrangement links TRBV4-1 to TRBJ1-3; D is possibly TRBD1 (5 bases). The CDR3 extends over 17 amino acids. Germline V CDR1 and CDR2: MGHRA, YSYEKL. The V end was cut by 4 bases, the J end by 2 bases, with 18 bases between. In nucleotides, the CDR3 is TGCGCCAGCAGCCGCGCAGGGCAGGGTGAAACTGGAAACACCATATATTTT. Amino acid sequence: CASSRAGQGETGNTIYF.

The chain combines TRBV27 with TRBJ2-5; TRBD1 matches at 10 bases. The trim removed 4 bases at V and 4 bases at J, leaving 15 bases unmatched. The CDR3 runs 18 residues. The V gene's germline CDR1 is MNHEY and CDR2 SMNVEV (reference sequence). The CDR3 DNA sequence: TGTGCCAGCAGTTACGTCCCGGGACAGGGGCGCCTTCGAGAGACCCAGTACTTC. Protein: CASSYVPGQGRLRETQYF.

This clone was seen once. The J gene is TRBJ2-1, the V gene TRBV28; 12 bases match TRBD2. The CDR3 runs 14 residues. With 5 bases clipped from V and 7 bases from J, the junction kept 3 bases outside the gene matches. The V gene's germline CDR1 is MDHEN and CDR2 SYDVKM. DNA for the CDR3: TGTGCCAGCAGTCCGGGACTAGCGGGTAATGAGCAGTTCTTC. This encodes CASSPGLAGNEQFF.

This chain links TRBV18 with TRBJ2-7; 10 bases line up with TRBD2. The CDR3 consists of 18 residues. CDR1 is KGHSH and CDR2 is LQKENI in the germline V gene. The V segment lost 2 bases and the J segment 0 bases; nucleotides outside the gene matches: 10. The CDR3, as DNA: TGTGCCAGCTCACCAGTCTCATTACTAGCGGGAAGCTCCTACGAGCAGTACTTC. Translation gives CASSPVSLLAGSSYEQYF.

The chain couples TRBV7-2 to TRBJ2-3; 7 bases are shared with TRBD1. The CDR3 loop spans 16 amino acids. The V and J ends lost 1 base and 4 bases, in that order; junction bases with no gene match: 8. Germline V CDR1 and CDR2: SGHTA, FQGNSA. CDR3 residues: CASSLVGRGLADTQYF. CDR3 DNA: TGTGCCAGCAGCTTAGTTGGCAGGGGGTTGGCAGATACGCAGTATTTT.

The chain recombines TRBV3-1 (or the pseudogene TRBV3-2) with TRBJ2-2; TRBD2 matches at 12 bases. The CDR3 length is 17 residues. Germline loops: CDR1 LGHDT, CDR2 YNNKEL (reference sequence). The junction had 3 bases not matched to a gene; V was cut back by 0 bases and J by 4 bases. The CDR3 loop reads CASSQDRLAGVTGELFF. CDR3 in DNA: TGTGCCAGCAGCCAAGACCGACTAGCGGGAGTCACCGGGGAGCTGTTTTTT.

This chain connects TRBV30 to TRBJ2-5; tentatively, D is TRBD2 (5 bases). The V end was cut by 2 bases, the J end by 5 bases, with 12 bases between. Germline CDR1 is GTSNPN and CDR2 is SVGIG (reference sequence). The CDR3 is 13 amino acids. CDR3 DNA: TGTGCCTGGAGTCGAGCTATAGCGGAGACCCAGTACTTC. As protein: CAWSRAIAETQYF. The whole variable domain, remainder taken from reference TRBV30 and TRBJ2-5, is SQTIHQWPATLVQPVGSPLSLECTVEGTSNPNLYWYRQAAGRGLQLLFYSVGIGQISSEVPQNLSASRPQDRQFILSSKKLLLSDSGFYLCAWSRAIAETQYFGPGTRLLVL.

This chain joins TRBV10-3 and TRBJ1-3, with 8 bases matching TRBD1. CDR1 is ENHRY, CDR2 SYGVKD, per germline. Losses at the gene ends were 4 bases for V and 4 bases for J; bases not matched to a gene: 3. The CDR3 spans 14 residues. CDR3 nucleotides: TGTGCCATCAGTGGGACAGGGCAAGGAAACACCATATATTTT. It codes for CAISGTGQGNTIYF.

In the case of this clone: Within the sample, other DNA sequences also encode this same CDR3. The chain combines TRBV5-8 with TRBJ1-5; D may be TRBD1 (6 bases). Germline V gives CDR1 SGHTS, CDR2 YDEGEE. The CDR3 is made up of 14 amino acids. V was pared by 0 bases and J by 4 bases, with 8 bases between. The CDR3: CASSLVTGNQPQHF. The CDR3 bases are TGTGCCAGCAGCTTGGTTACAGGGAATCAGCCCCAGCATTTT.

The chain couples TRBV29-1 to TRBJ1-1; TRBD1 might be the D (5 bases). CDR1 is SQVTM, CDR2 ANQGSEA, per germline. The V end lost 4 bases, the J end lost 4 bases, and 13 bases lay between the germline ends. This CDR3 contains 13 residues. CDR3 sequence reads: CSVGRGGGTEAFF. The CDR3 DNA reads TGCAGCGTTGGTAGGGGCGGGGGCACTGAAGCTTTCTTT. The variable domain in full, completed from reference TRBV29-1 and TRBJ1-1, reads SAVISQKPSRDICQRGTSLTIQCQVDSQVTMMFWYRQQPGQSLTLIATANQGSEATYESGFVIDKFPISRPNLTFSTLTVSNMSPEDSSIYLCSVGRGGGTEAFFGQGTRLTVV.

CDR3 DNA: TGTGCCAGCAGTTACCACCTTGACAGGGGGCAGCAGTTCTTC. Its translation: CASSYHLDRGQQFF. The chain carries TRBV6-5 and TRBJ2-1; 10 positions agree with TRBD1. V was pared by 2 bases and J by 11 bases, with 6 bases of the junction left unmatched. Germline CDR1 MNHEY, CDR2 SVGAGI. This CDR3 spans 14 amino acids.

The chain uses TRBV28 and TRBJ2-3; D unresolved. Germline CDR1 is MDHEN and CDR2 is SYDVKM. CDR3 length: 14 residues. Between the trimmed V and J ends, which lost 6 bases and 2 bases, there was a span of 12 bases. The CDR3 region has the DNA TGTGCCAGCAGCTCTCCCCTGGCCACAGATACGCAGTATTTT. Amino acids: CASSSPLATDTQYF.